Described below is a single T cell receptor beta chain sequence and its context. Its antigen has not been determined. Sequencing was performed on donors who were patients with carbamazepine-induced Stevens-Johnson syndrome or toxic epidermal necrolysis (CBZ-SJS/TEN). Peripheral blood repertoires were obtained from CBZ-SJS/TEN patients of Han Chinese (roughly five) and European (about six) origin. To search for drug-specific clonotypes, the T cell receptor repertoires of patients with drug-induced severe cutaneous adverse reactions were profiled by next-generation sequencing. RNA was isolated from either blister cells of skin lesions or peripheral blood mononuclear cells. CDR1 and CDR2 (SEHNR, FQNEAQ) derive from the germline V gene (reference sequence). The CDR3 covers 15 residues, taking in both the cysteine and the phenylalanine. No DNA is recorded. This sample is part of a study of T cells in severe cutaneous drug reactions (dated by TCRdb to the late 2010s). About the investigation overall: Recruitment took place between about 2010 and 2019, drawing patients from Taiwan, Thailand and a European registry network. The libraries were made with iRepertoire multiplex PCR, and the authors referred to a comparison in which iRepertoire and 5' RACE methods, with or without UMI, captured abundant clonotypes to a similar degree. The culprit drug was assigned using the Naranjo algorithm and the ALDEN drug causality algorithm. Single-cell sequencing, quantitative PCR validation, functional assays and transgenic mouse experiments were combined with bulk TCR sequencing. Only patients with a probable or definite SJS/TEN or DRESS diagnosis by RegiSCAR criteria were enrolled. Biological samples, such as blister fluids/cells and PBMC, were collected from patients during the acute or recovery stage. The full study reports these points: CBZ-SJS/TEN patients showed strongly increased TRBV12-4 usage, with averages of about 32% in blister cells and 4% to 5% in PBMC. Although undetectable or scarce in tolerant-control and healthy-donor PBMC, a public TCRbeta CDR3 was found in all seven CBZ-SJS/TEN blister samples, at a mean of 13.57%. The authors stated that further study is still needed to find out whether the public TCR applies more generally to SJS/TEN caused by other drugs.

For both bulk and single-cell sequencing, libraries were prepared with the iRepertoire multiplex PCR system using TCR subtype-specific primers. Multiplex PCR using primers aimed at the V, D and J gene regions produced the bulk TCR beta libraries. Bulk TCR library preparation used roughly 90-550 ng of RNA per sample as input. An Illumina MiSeq was used to sequence the bulk TCR beta amplicons. As for the authors' bioinformatics: Sample misassignments and low-quality sequencing reads were filtered out during quality control steps. The CDR3 was defined as the amino acids lying between the Y[YFLI]C motif of the V gene and the [FW]GXGT motif of the J segment. CDR3 clonotypes and TRBV and TRBJ gene assignments were based on the IMGT database. TRBV expression in each sample was normalized to the mean of the same gene in PBMC from about 44 healthy donors. The reads were reprocessed in TCRdb, with one entry per CDR3 protein sequence and no accompanying DNA. V and J calls and clone size were set by TCRdb, not the authors. This sample's records show roughly 5,400 distinct CDR3 sequences. Of the sample, roughly 14% falls within the top ten clones.

Input material: PBMCs. The TCR was taken from a human donor with a severe cutaneous adverse drug reaction. The sequence is built from TRBV7-9 and TRBJ2-3. The CDR3 reads as follows: CASSLVRGVGDTQYF.